This T cell receptor (beta chain) was profiled in a study of OX40 agonist ivuxolimab in advanced cancers. TCRdb's copy holds only in-frame clones and misses some; the assay was immunoSEQ multiplex PCR. Found here are some 45,000 clones, around 90% of them singletons; the top ten hold approximately 15%. The V gene end was trimmed by 1 base and the J gene end by 6 bases; junction bases not matched to a gene: 9. There are 15 residues in the CDR3. Per the germline V gene, CDR1 is SEHNR and CDR2 is FQNEAQ (reference sequence). The chain couples TRBV7-9 to TRBJ2-7; TRBD1 matches at 7 bases. This specimen consisted of CD4+ or CD8+ T cells sorted from blood, obtained in a trial of the OX40 agonist ivuxolimab. The clonotype comes from an adult with an advanced solid tumor such as melanoma, head and neck, liver or kidney cancer. This CDR3 reads CASSLVRGPEGEQYF. CDR3 coding DNA: TGTGCCAGCAGCTTAGTTAGGGGGCCCGAGGGCGAGCAGTACTTC.